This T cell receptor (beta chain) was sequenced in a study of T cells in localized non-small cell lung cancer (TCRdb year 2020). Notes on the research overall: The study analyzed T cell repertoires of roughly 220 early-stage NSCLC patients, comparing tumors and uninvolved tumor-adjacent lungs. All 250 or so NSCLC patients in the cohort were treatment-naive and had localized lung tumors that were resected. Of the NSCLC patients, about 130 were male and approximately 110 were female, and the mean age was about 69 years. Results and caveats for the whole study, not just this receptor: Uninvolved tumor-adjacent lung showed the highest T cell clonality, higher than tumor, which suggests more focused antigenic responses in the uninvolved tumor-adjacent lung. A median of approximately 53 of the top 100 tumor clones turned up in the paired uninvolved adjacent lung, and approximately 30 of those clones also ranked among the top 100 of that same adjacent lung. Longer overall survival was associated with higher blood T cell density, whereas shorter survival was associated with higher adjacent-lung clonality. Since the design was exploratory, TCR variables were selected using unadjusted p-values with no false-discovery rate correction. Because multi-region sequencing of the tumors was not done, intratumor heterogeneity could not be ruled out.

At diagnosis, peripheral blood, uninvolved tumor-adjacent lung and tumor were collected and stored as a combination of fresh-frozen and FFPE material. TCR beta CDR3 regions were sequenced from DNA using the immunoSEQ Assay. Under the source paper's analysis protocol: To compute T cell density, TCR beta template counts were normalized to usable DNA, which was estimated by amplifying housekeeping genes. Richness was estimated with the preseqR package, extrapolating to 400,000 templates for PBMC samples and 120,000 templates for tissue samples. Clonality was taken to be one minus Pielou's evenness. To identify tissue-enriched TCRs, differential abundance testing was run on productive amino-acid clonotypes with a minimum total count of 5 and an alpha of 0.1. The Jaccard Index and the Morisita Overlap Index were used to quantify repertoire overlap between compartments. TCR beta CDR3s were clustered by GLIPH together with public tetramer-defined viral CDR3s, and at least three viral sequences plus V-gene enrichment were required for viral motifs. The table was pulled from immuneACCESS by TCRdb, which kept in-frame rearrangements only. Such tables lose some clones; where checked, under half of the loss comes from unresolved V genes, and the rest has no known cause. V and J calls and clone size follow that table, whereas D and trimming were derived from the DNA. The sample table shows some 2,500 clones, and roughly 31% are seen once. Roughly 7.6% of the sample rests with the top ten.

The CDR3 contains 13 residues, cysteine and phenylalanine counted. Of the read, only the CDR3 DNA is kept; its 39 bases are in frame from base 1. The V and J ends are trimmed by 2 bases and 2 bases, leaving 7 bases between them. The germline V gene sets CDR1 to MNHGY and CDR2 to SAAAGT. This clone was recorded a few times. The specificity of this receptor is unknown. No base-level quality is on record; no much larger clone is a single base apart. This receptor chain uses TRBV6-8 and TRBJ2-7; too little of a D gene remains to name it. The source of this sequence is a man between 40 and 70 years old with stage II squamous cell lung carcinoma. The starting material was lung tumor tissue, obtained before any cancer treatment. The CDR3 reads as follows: CASSYRRTYEQYF. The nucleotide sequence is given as TGTGCCAGCAGTTACAGGCGGACCTACGAGCAGTACTTC.